A selection of T cell receptor beta chains follows, all from one sample in a study of cytomegalovirus exposure and HLA in healthy donors. The assay was immunoSEQ multiplex PCR, and TCRdb's table has in-frame clones only and misses some. The repertoire shows 150,000 to 200,000 clones; the top ten hold 0.75% to 0.85%. Material for sequencing was PBMCs. These receptors were obtained from a woman younger than 35 in good health and CMV-seropositive. Both conserved end residues are part of each CDR3. The D gene is left open where the match is weak.

d_call	j_call	v_call	cdr3_aa	cdr3_nt
TRBD1	TRBJ2-5	TRBV7-9	CASSLTGGGETQYF	TGTGCCAGCAGCTTGACAGGGGGCGGAGAGACCCAGTACTTC
TRBD2	TRBJ2-1	TRBV7-9	CASSPMGLAGEAEQFF	TGTGCCAGCAGCCCGATGGGACTAGCGGGAGAAGCTGAGCAGTTCTTC
TRBD1	TRBJ2-2	TRBV5-1	CASSLQGIENTGELFF	TGCGCCAGCAGCTTACAGGGGATAGAGAACACCGGGGAGCTGTTTTTT
-	TRBJ2-2	TRBV30	CAWSGRVGGSETGELFF	TGTGCCTGGAGCGGTAGAGTGGGGGGATCGGAAACCGGGGAGCTGTTTTTT
TRBD2	TRBJ2-3	TRBV19	CASSVYSGMRTDTQYF	TGTGCCAGTAGTGTGTATAGCGGGATGAGGACAGATACGCAGTATTTT
TRBD1	TRBJ1-2	TRBV6-8	CASSNNRDSGVGEF	TGTGCCAGCAGTAACAACCGGGACAGCGGAGTGGGGGAGTTC
TRBD2	TRBJ2-1	TRBV11-2	CASSFQAGAYNEQFF	TGTGCCAGCAGCTTCCAAGCGGGGGCCTACAATGAGCAGTTCTTC
TRBD1	TRBJ2-4	TRBV9	CASSPQGAIAKNIQYF	TGTGCCAGCAGCCCACAGGGGGCCATAGCCAAAAACATTCAGTACTTC
TRBD1	TRBJ1-1	TRBV19	CASSMTGGIRAFF	TGTGCCAGTAGTATGACAGGGGGAATTCGAGCTTTCTTT
-	TRBJ2-2	TRBV29-1	CSVLISNTGELFF	TGCAGCGTTTTAATATCGAACACCGGGGAGCTGTTTTTT
TRBD2	TRBJ2-7	TRBV5-4	CASSWGTSGSDEQYF	TGTGCCAGCAGCTGGGGGACTAGCGGGAGCGACGAGCAGTACTTC
TRBD2	TRBJ2-7	TRBV5-6	CASSLRGGLSRYEQYF	TGTGCCAGCAGCTTACGCGGGGGGCTGTCCCGCTACGAGCAGTACTTC
TRBD2	TRBJ2-7	TRBV5-1	CASRTTSGSPEQYF	TGCGCCAGCAGAACGACCAGCGGGAGTCCCGAGCAGTACTTC
TRBD2	TRBJ2-3	TRBV15	CATSRVTSGTSTDTQYF	TGTGCCACCAGCAGGGTAACTAGCGGGACTAGCACAGATACGCAGTATTTT
-	TRBJ2-3	TRBV7-3	CASRASRHRTDTQYF	TGTGCCAGCAGGGCGTCGCGGCATCGAACAGATACGCAGTATTTT
-	TRBJ2-5	TRBV9	CASSDRGGGFQETQYF	TGTGCCAGCAGCGACCGCGGTGGGGGGTTCCAAGAGACCCAGTACTTC
-	TRBJ1-5	TRBV7-9	CASSSTGNQPQHF	TGTGCCAGCAGCTCCACAGGGAATCAGCCCCAGCATTTT
-	TRBJ2-3	TRBV29-1	CSVPGGGLADTQYF	TGCAGCGTCCCTGGCGGGGGCCTCGCAGATACGCAGTATTTT
-	TRBJ2-1	TRBV7-2	CASTLRSGEQFF	TGTGCCAGCACCCTTAGGAGCGGGGAGCAGTTCTTC
-	TRBJ2-5	TRBV9	CASSASGYQETQYF	TGTGCCAGCAGCGCGTCAGGGTACCAAGAGACCCAGTACTTC
TRBD2	TRBJ2-3	TRBV27	CASKNHGTNDADTQYF	TGTGCCAGCAAGAATCACGGGACTAACGACGCAGATACGCAGTATTTT
-	TRBJ2-2	TRBV10-1	CASNLVASGELFF	TGCGCCAGCAATCTGGTAGCGTCCGGGGAGCTGTTTTTT